One and the same sample provided the 25 T cell receptor beta chains below, sequenced in a study of type 1 and type 2 diabetes patients (dated by TCRdb to 2015 to 2016). This sample was sequenced with an Illumina MiSeq. For TCRbeta CDR3 amplification, the template was genomic DNA taken from the sorted T cell subsets. The TCRbeta CDR3 region was amplified by multiplex PCR with 30 forward and 13 reverse primers. TCRdb's own reprocessing of the public reads used fastp at Q25 and MiXCR and kept productive beta chains. Identical CDR3 protein sequences are pooled into one entry, listed with their most common genes and DNA. This sample gives 250,000 or so distinct CDR3 sequences in total; 45% to 60% of them show up just once. Clones ranked in the top ten supply 12% to 15% of the sample. Sequenced input: peripheral blood mononuclear cells (PBMCs). The receptors originated from a man aged 18 to 30 with type 2 diabetes.

This clonotype turned up a few times. The rearrangement links TRBV15 to TRBJ2-2; D is perhaps TRBD1 (6 bases). The V gene's germline CDR1 is LNHNV and CDR2 YYDKDF (reference sequence). This CDR3 is built from 17 residues. V was clipped by 1 base and J by 0 bases, with 12 bases between them. CDR3 nucleotides: TGTGCCACCAGCAGAGTTAGGGGGAATACGAACACCGGGGAGCTGTTTTTT. Protein product: CATSRVRGNTNTGELFF.

The chain joins TRBV4-1 to TRBJ1-2; 8 bases line up with TRBD1. V lost 5 bases, J lost 6 bases, and 8 bases stayed unmatched. Germline-derived CDR1 and CDR2 are MGHRA and YSYEKL. The CDR3 length is 14 residues. The DNA of the CDR3 is TGCGCCAGCAGCATAACGACAGGGGCGGATGGCTACACCTTC. Translated, it gives CASSITTGADGYTF.

V and J are TRBV19 and TRBJ2-1; D gene ambiguous. Trimming shortened V by 3 bases and J by 6 bases, and 12 bases separated the two germline ends. This CDR3 comprises 14 residues. Germline loops: CDR1 LNHDA, CDR2 SQIVND (reference sequence). The CDR3 spells CASSIGEVGNEQFF. For the CDR3, the DNA is TGTGCCAGTAGTATTGGGGAAGTGGGCAATGAGCAGTTCTTC.

Only one count was recorded for this clonotype. The V gene is TRBV12-3 or TRBV12-4, the J gene TRBJ1-1; tentative D call: TRBD1 (5 bases). V was cut by 2 bases and J by 3 bases, with 10 bases left in between. This CDR3 region has 14 residues. The CDR3 loop is CASSLHAQDTEAFF. CDR3 coding DNA: TGTGCCAGCAGTTTACATGCACAGGACACTGAAGCTTTCTTT.

The chain uses TRBV11-2 and TRBJ2-3; D is perhaps TRBD2 (5 bases). CDR1 and CDR2 (germline): SGHAT, FQNNGV. V shed 10 bases and J shed 1 base, with 9 bases lying between them. CDR3 length: 12 amino acids. The CDR3 here is CATGIRTDTQYF. The CDR3, as DNA: TGTGCCACCGGGATCCGCACAGATACGCAGTATTTT.

The chain links TRBV30 to TRBJ1-1; D uncertain. This CDR3 has 13 amino acids. V was shortened by 2 bases and J by 7 bases, with 14 bases between the two germline ends. Germline CDR1 is GTSNPN and CDR2 is SVGIG (reference sequence). CDR3 loop: CAWSMGGRGEAFF. The CDR3 DNA follows: TGTGCCTGGAGTATGGGTGGGCGAGGTGAAGCTTTCTTT.

This clonotype was seen more than once but under ten times. The chain joins TRBV19 to TRBJ2-2; unclear D gene. Germline CDR1 reads LNHDA; CDR2 reads SQIVND (reference sequence). V lost 3 bases and J 0 bases, leaving 5 bases between the germline ends. The CDR3 totals 14 residues. This chain's CDR3 is CASSMTANTGELFF. Here the CDR3 DNA reads TGTGCCAGTAGTATGACGGCGAACACCGGGGAGCTGTTTTTT.

The chain is built from TRBV12-5 and TRBJ2-7; 8 bases fit TRBD1. The CDR3 runs to 14 residues. CDR1 is LGHNT, CDR2 FRNRAP, per germline. The CDR3 here is CASSSDRVAYEQYF. The CDR3 nucleotides read TGTGCCAGCAGTTCGGACAGGGTTGCCTACGAGCAGTACTTC.

This clonotype was seen a single time. The chain carries TRBV15 and TRBJ2-7, with TRBD2 matching 9 bases. The CDR3 contains 14 residues. From germline, CDR1 is LNHNV and CDR2 YYDKDF (reference sequence). The ends lost 5 bases at V and 3 bases at J; junction bases unmatched: 5. Here the CDR3 reads CATSDAGGNYEQYF. For the CDR3, the DNA is TGTGCCACCAGCGATGCGGGAGGGAACTACGAGCAGTACTTC.

J is TRBJ2-7 and V is TRBV5-1; D remains unclear. V lost 4 bases, J lost 3 bases, and 14 bases lay in between. Germline CDR1 is SGHRS and CDR2 is YFSETQ. The CDR3 runs to 14 residues. The CDR3 region has the DNA TGCGCCAGCAGCGGATCGGGTCGAGGCTACGAGCAGTACTTC. Protein sequence: CASSGSGRGYEQYF.

The sample holds many counts of this clonotype. The chain employs TRBV30 and TRBJ2-2, with TRBD1 as a possible D gene (5 bases). Germline V gene data show CDR1 as GTSNPN and CDR2 as SVGIG (reference sequence). This CDR3 region has 12 residues. V was trimmed by 0 bases and J by 7 bases, leaving 6 bases between them. The CDR3 nucleotides are TGTGCCTGGAGTGTCAGGGACGGGGAGCTGTTTTTT. Its protein is CAWSVRDGELFF.

DNA for the CDR3: TGCGCCAGCAGCCAAGATGCGGAGGGATTCGTCGAGCAGTACTTC. Translated: CASSQDAEGFVEQYF. V usage is TRBV4-3 and J usage is TRBJ2-7, with D possibly matching TRBD2 (6 bases). The ends were cut back, 0 bases at V and 6 bases at J, with 15 bases in the middle. Germline CDR1 and CDR2: LGHNA and YSLEER. CDR3 size: 15 residues.

V gene TRBV28 combines with J gene TRBJ2-3; 8 nucleotides line up with TRBD1. This CDR3 has 16 residues. The germline CDR1 and CDR2 sequences are MDHEN and SYDVKM. J was trimmed by 4 bases and V by 1 base; bases with no gene match: 7. CDR3 in amino acids: CASSLYGQGASDTQYF. Written as DNA, the CDR3 is TGTGCCAGCAGTTTATACGGGCAGGGGGCATCAGATACGCAGTATTTT.

The gene calls are TRBV20-1 and TRBJ1-6; no clear D. The V end lost 1 base, the J end lost 0 bases, and 7 bases lay between the germline ends. The V gene's germline CDR1 is DFQATT and CDR2 SNEGSKA (reference sequence). The CDR3 is 15 residues long. The CDR3 DNA sequence: TGCAGTGCTAGAGCGGACGGCTCCTATAATTCACCCCTCCACTTT. Translated: CSARADGSYNSPLHF.

In its sample, this clonotype was seen once. This sequence joins TRBV20-1 and TRBJ1-4, with a weak D call TRBD1 (6 bases). Germline CDR1 is DFQATT and CDR2 is SNEGSKA (reference sequence). The CDR3 has 16 residues. The V end lost 6 bases, the J end lost 4 bases, and 21 bases lay between the germline ends. CDR3 in amino acids: CSADSGDKAGNEKLFF. The DNA for the CDR3 is TGCAGTGCGGACTCAGGGGATAAGGCCGGTAATGAAAAACTGTTTTTT.

Turning to this clonotype: Lacking the conserved final phenylalanine or tryptophan, this CDR3 likely reflects a read error. The CDR3 loop reads CASNPGGTLYEQYL. In DNA form, the CDR3 reads TGTGCCAGCAATCCGGGCGGGACCCTATACGAGCAGTACCTC. This rearrangement joins TRBV7-8 to TRBJ2-7; D is perhaps TRBD2 (6 bases). The germline gives CDR1 SGHVS, CDR2 FQNEAQ. V lost 7 bases and J lost 4, with 17 bases in between. The CDR3 consists of 14 residues.

The V gene is TRBV10-3, the J gene TRBJ1-1, with 11 bases fitting TRBD1. This CDR3 region has 16 residues. Trimming at V came to 3 bases and at J to 0 bases, leaving 3 bases not matched to a gene. Germline V CDR1 and CDR2: ENHRY, SYGVKD. The CDR3 DNA is TGTGCCATCAGTGACCCGGGACAGGGGGTGAACACTGAAGCTTTCTTT. Amino acid sequence: CAISDPGQGVNTEAFF.

This clonotype came up a few times. The CDR3 sequence is CASSQELGLVDEQFF. Written as DNA, the CDR3 is TGCGCCAGCAGCCAAGAATTAGGACTGGTCGATGAGCAGTTCTTC. The gene calls are TRBV4-1 and TRBJ2-1, with D perhaps matching TRBD2 (5 bases). With 0 bases removed from V and 8 bases from J, the gap between germline ends came to 14 bases. The CDR3 loop spans 15 amino acids. Germline assignment: CDR1 MGHRA and CDR2 YSYEKL.

The V gene is TRBV29-1, the J gene TRBJ2-3; TRBD2 aligns across 7 bases. The germline gives CDR1 SQVTM, CDR2 ANQGSEA. The CDR3 extends over 14 amino acids. V was clipped by 3 bases and J by 2 bases; unmatched bases: 5. The CDR3 nucleotides are TGCAGCGTTGAGGGAGGGGACCCCACAGATACGCAGTATTTT. It translates to CSVEGGDPTDTQYF.

The chain couples TRBV29-1 to TRBJ2-1; D remains unclear. The CDR3 is made up of 13 amino acids. V lost 3 bases and J 1 base, leaving 7 bases between the germline ends. Germline V gene data show CDR1 as SQVTM and CDR2 as ANQGSEA. The CDR3 DNA sequence: TGCAGCGTTGATAAGGTGTCCTACAATGAGCAGTTCTTC. This gives the protein CSVDKVSYNEQFF.

This clonotype occurred a few times. V usage is TRBV7-2 and J usage is TRBJ2-5; D is undetermined. CDR1 and CDR2 (germline): SGHTA, FQGNSA. The CDR3 totals 14 residues. V lost 3 bases and J lost 1, with 9 bases in between. The CDR3 protein is CASSFSRVQETQYF. The CDR3, as DNA: TGTGCCAGCAGCTTCAGCCGGGTCCAAGAGACCCAGTACTTC.

In its sample, this clonotype was seen many times. The chain has TRBV15 and TRBJ2-7; possibly TRBD1 or TRBD2 for D (5 bases each). Germline CDR1 and CDR2: LNHNV and YYDKDF (reference sequence). The CDR3 runs 13 residues. V gave up 8 bases and J gave up 6 bases, with 17 bases separating them. CDR3: CATRGHPGPEQYF. The CDR3 nucleotides are TGTGCCACCCGAGGACACCCGGGACCCGAGCAGTACTTC. Full variable domain (remainder filled in from reference TRBV15 and TRBJ2-7): DAMVIQNPRYQVTQFGKPVTLSCSQTLNHNVMYWYQQKSSQAPKLLFHYYDKDFNNEADTPDNFQSRRPNTSFCFLDIRSPGLGDTAMYLCATRGHPGPEQYFGPGTRLTVT.

This clonotype was detected only a few times. V and J are TRBV6-1 and TRBJ1-2; no reliable D call. CDR1 and CDR2 (germline): MNHNS, SASEGT. The CDR3 totals 14 residues. V was shortened by 6 bases and J by 7 bases, with 18 bases between the two germline ends. CDR3 protein: CASSSRTTSRGYTF. CDR3 DNA: TGTGCCAGCAGCTCTAGAACTACTTCCCGTGGCTACACCTTC.

This clonotype was counted once. The chain is built from TRBV20-1 and TRBJ1-6; TRBD1 agrees at 7 bases. Looked up from germline, CDR1 is DFQATT and CDR2 is SNEGSKA (reference sequence). Trimming cost V 0 bases and J 4 bases; bases outside gene matches: 0. CDR3 size: 14 residues. The CDR3 sequence: CSARETGYNSPLHF. In DNA form, the CDR3 reads TGCAGTGCTAGAGAGACAGGGTATAATTCACCCCTCCACTTT.

Ten or more counts support this clonotype. The J gene is TRBJ1-4, the V gene TRBV7-2; D is possibly TRBD1 (5 bases). CDR3 length: 12 amino acids. Germline values: CDR1 SGHTA, CDR2 FQGNSA. Between the trimmed V and J ends, which lost 3 bases and 6 bases, there was a span of 5 bases. The CDR3 loop reads CASSLTDEKLFF. DNA of the CDR3: TGTGCCAGCAGCTTGACAGATGAAAAACTGTTTTTT.